What follows are 29 T cell receptor beta chains derived from one specimen sequenced in a study of T cell repertoires in cytomegalovirus infection. Using its own MiXCR run on the reads, TCRdb lists one record per CDR3 protein. The sample consists of nearly 450,000 distinct CDR3 sequences, approximately 31% of them appearing once. Input material: PBMCs. These receptors were collected from a human donor in good health (CMV status not recorded). Some clones in this sample may be carry-over from other donors' samples.

The chain combines TRBV27 with TRBJ1-1; perhaps TRBD1 as D (6 bases). The CDR3 covers 15 residues. Germline-derived CDR1 and CDR2 are MNHEY and SMNVEV (reference sequence). V dropped 5 bases and J dropped 1 base, with 14 bases sitting between them. The CDR3 region has the DNA TGTGCCAGCAGTCCCACAGGGTTATGGAACACTGAAGCTTTCTTT. This translates into CASSPTGLWNTEAFF.

Concerning this clonotype: The junction differs from germline at one of its ends, possibly a read error. The V gene is TRBV19, the J gene TRBJ2-2; 9 bases line up with TRBD1. Per germline, CDR1 LNHDA and CDR2 SQIVND (reference sequence). The length of the CDR3 is 16 residues. The CDR3 nucleotides read TGTGCCAGTAGTCCGCTGGCCGGGACAGGGATCGGGGTGCTGTTTTTT. Its protein product is CASSPLAGTGIGVLFF.

This clonotype was recorded many times. The chain carries TRBV11-2 and TRBJ1-1; D not resolved. The CDR3 has 14 amino acids. CDR1 and CDR2 (germline): SGHAT, FQNNGV. Trimming removed 1 base at V and 0 bases at J, with 6 bases between. DNA for the CDR3: TGTGCCAGCAGCTTAGGTTACATGAACACTGAAGCTTTCTTT. It encodes CASSLGYMNTEAFF.

This clonotype occurred a few times. The chain joins TRBV7-2 to TRBJ1-3, with 7 bases lining up with TRBD1. The CDR3 loop spans 15 amino acids. Germline CDR1 and CDR2: SGHTA and FQGNSA. V was pared by 5 bases and J by 0 bases, with 4 bases of the junction left unmatched. CDR3 coding DNA: TGTGCCAGCAGCCTCGGGACAGTCTCTGGAAACACCATATATTTT. Translating gives CASSLGTVSGNTIYF.

The chain carries TRBV4-3 and TRBJ1-1, with 8 bases matching TRBD1. CDR1 and CDR2 (germline): LGHNA, YSLEER. CDR3 length: 15 residues. V shed 1 base and J 4 bases; nucleotides not matched to a gene: 5. CDR3 region: CASSQGTTGGTEAFF. The CDR3 DNA follows: TGCGCCAGCAGCCAAGGAACCACAGGGGGCACTGAAGCTTTCTTT.

This clonotype appeared a few times. V gene TRBV6-1 combines with J gene TRBJ2-1; D could derive from TRBD1 or TRBD2 (6 bases each). From germline, CDR1 is MNHNS and CDR2 SASEGT. Trimming took off 5 bases at V and 4 bases at J, with 18 bases between the two ends. The CDR3 extends over 16 amino acids. This CDR3 is CASSFPGQGTYNEQFF. The CDR3 region has the DNA TGTGCCAGCAGTTTCCCTGGGCAGGGGACTTACAATGAGCAGTTCTTC.

This clonotype came up a few times. This rearrangement joins TRBV7-6 to TRBJ1-2; 9 nucleotides line up with TRBD1. Germline V lookup: CDR1 SGHVS, CDR2 FNYEAQ. The junction had 9 bases not matched to a gene; V was cut back by 5 bases and J by 8 bases. The CDR3 extends over 14 amino acids. The CDR3: CASSPDRGSVGYTF. CDR3 bases: TGTGCCAGCAGCCCGGACAGGGGATCGGTAGGCTACACCTTC. The full variable domain, its missing parts supplied by reference TRBV7-6 and TRBJ1-2, is GAGVSQSPRYKVTKRGQDVALRCDPISGHVSLYWYRQALGQGPEFLTYFNYEAQQDKSGLPNDRFSAERPEGSISTLTIQRTEQRDSAMYRCASSPDRGSVGYTFGSGTRLTVV.

A note on this clonotype: An end of the junction differs from the germline gene, which may be a read error. The rearrangement uses TRBV29-1 and TRBJ2-2; TRBD1 matches 7 bases. From germline, CDR1 is SQVTM and CDR2 ANQGSEA. The CDR3 is 13 amino acids. The CDR3 DNA reads TGCAGCGTGGAAACAGGGGACACCGGGAAGCTGTTTTTT. This encodes CSVETGDTGKLFF.

There are many counts of this clonotype. The V call is TRBV11-2, the J call TRBJ2-7, with no clear D. Trimming pared 0 bases from V and 4 bases from J, leaving 16 bases between. CDR1 and CDR2 (germline): SGHAT, FQNNGV. There are 16 residues in the CDR3. In DNA form, the CDR3 reads TGTGCCAGCAGCTTAGAGGCAGGAGCCGGGTTATACGAGCAGTACTTC. This codes for CASSLEAGAGLYEQYF.

This clonotype has a count of ten or more. The V call is TRBV6-1, the J call TRBJ2-7; D is possibly TRBD1 (5 bases). Per germline, CDR1 MNHNS and CDR2 SASEGT. There are 15 residues in the CDR3. Trimming pared 0 bases from V and 3 bases from J, leaving 12 bases between. The CDR3 coding sequence is TGTGCCAGCAGTGAAGCCCGGACATACTACTACGAGCAGTACTTC. Translated, it gives CASSEARTYYYEQYF.

The V call is TRBV7-2, the J call TRBJ2-5; no definite D call. The CDR3 totals 13 residues. V was clipped by 4 bases and J by 3 bases, with 9 bases between them. The V gene's germline CDR1 is SGHTA and CDR2 FQGNSA. The CDR3 bases are TGTGCCAGCAGCTCGCGACGGGAAGAGACCCAGTACTTC. It is translated as CASSSRREETQYF.

A word on this clonotype: A single base separates this from a much larger clone, so it may be a read error. This chain uses TRBV7-1 with TRBJ1-1; no reliable D call. TRBV7-1 is given ORF status, its function remaining uncertain. The CDR3 runs 17 residues. The CDR3 DNA sequence: TGTGCCAGCAGCTCCCCGCCATCCTCTACCATGAACACTGATGCTTTCTTT. This gives the protein CASSSPPSSTMNTDAFF.

The chain carries TRBV29-1 and TRBJ2-1; maybe TRBD2 (5 bases). CDR3 length: 14 residues. The V end was cut by 5 bases, the J end by 6 bases, with 17 bases between. Germline-derived CDR1 and CDR2 are SQVTM and ANQGSEA. The CDR3: CSVLGAVGVNEQFF. The CDR3 DNA reads TGCAGCGTTCTTGGTGCCGTCGGGGTCAATGAGCAGTTCTTC.

This clonotype was seen a few times. The chain carries TRBV6-1 and TRBJ2-2; no clear D. V shed 2 bases and J shed 4 bases, with 11 bases lying between them. CDR1 is MNHNS and CDR2 is SASEGT in the germline V gene. The CDR3 spans 15 residues. CDR3 DNA sequence: TGTGCCAGCAGTGAAATGCTAGTCGGCACCGGGGAGCTGTTTTTT. Translated, it gives CASSEMLVGTGELFF.

V usage is TRBV25-1 and J usage is TRBJ1-2; 8 bases map to TRBD1. The CDR3 totals 14 residues. Germline loops: CDR1 MGHDK, CDR2 SYGVNS. Losses at the gene ends were 6 bases for V and 4 bases for J; bases not matched to a gene: 7. For the CDR3, the DNA is TGTGCCAGCAGGCAGGGGGCCATGGGCTATGGCTACACCTTC. Residues: CASRQGAMGYGYTF.

J is TRBJ2-5 and V is TRBV6-6; no definite D call. Between the trimmed V and J ends, which lost 1 base and 1 base, there was a span of 7 bases. The CDR3 has 14 residues. The germline V gene has CDR1 MNHNY and CDR2 SVGAGI (reference sequence). The CDR3 region is CASSYYGSQETQYF. DNA of the CDR3: TGTGCCAGCAGTTACTATGGGTCCCAAGAGACCCAGTACTTC.

As regards this clonotype: The junction departs from the called germline gene at one end, perhaps through a read error. This chain joins TRBV6-1 and TRBJ2-1, with 11 nucleotides matching TRBD2. The length of the CDR3 is 18 residues. Germline V lookup: CDR1 MNHNS, CDR2 SASEGT. CDR3 sequence: CASSLKNPGTSGYNEPFF. CDR3 coding DNA: TGTGCCAGCAGCCTAAAAAACCCCGGGACTAGCGGCTACAATGAGCCGTTCTTC.

The chain joins TRBV7-2 to TRBJ2-1; D may match TRBD1 or TRBD2 (7 bases each). Germline V gene sequence: CDR1 SGHTA, CDR2 FQGNSA. This CDR3 region has 15 residues. Trimming took off 5 bases at V and 5 bases at J, with 16 bases between the two ends. The CDR3 here is CASSRTGEGDNEQFF. The CDR3 bases are TGTGCCAGCAGCCGCACAGGGGAGGGTGACAATGAGCAGTTCTTC.

The CDR3: CASRERGEETQYF. As DNA, the CDR3 is TGTGCCAGTAGGGAGAGGGGGGAAGAGACCCAGTACTTC. The chain has TRBV19 and TRBJ2-5; D is tentatively TRBD1 or TRBD2 (6 bases each). V lost 6 bases, J lost 3 bases, and 11 bases lay in between. CDR1 is LNHDA and CDR2 is SQIVND in the germline V gene (reference sequence). The CDR3 spans 13 residues.

This clonotype was detected many times. This chain connects TRBV7-2 to TRBJ1-3; D call uncertain. V was cut by 7 bases and J by 0 bases, with 7 bases left in between. The germline V gene has CDR1 SGHTA and CDR2 FQGNSA. The CDR3 length is 13 residues. CDR3 DNA: TGTGCCAGCACCAGTAGCTCTGGAAACACCATATATTTT. Translation: CASTSSSGNTIYF.

This chain links TRBV12-3 or TRBV12-4 with TRBJ2-7; D gene uncertain. V shed 7 bases and J shed 0 bases, with 13 bases lying between them. The CDR3 is 14 amino acids. Written as DNA, the CDR3 is TGTGCCAGCACCACTGGGCTGAGCTCCTACGAGCAGTACTTC. It yields the protein CASTTGLSSYEQYF.

This clonotype was found many times. V and J are TRBV7-2 and TRBJ1-6, with unresolved D. This CDR3 comprises 17 residues. CDR1 is SGHTA, CDR2 FQGNSA, per germline. Trimming cost V 0 bases and J 5 bases, with 14 bases left between them. For the CDR3, the DNA is TGTGCCAGCAGCTTAGCGGGTAGTCAGAGCAATAATTCACCCCTCCACTTT. Translating gives CASSLAGSQSNNSPLHF.

This clonotype showed up many times. The J gene is TRBJ2-5, the V gene TRBV7-2; 8 nucleotides match TRBD1. CDR1 and CDR2 from the germline V gene are SGHTA and FQGNSA. Trimming at V came to 6 bases and at J to 4 bases, leaving 7 bases not matched to a gene. This CDR3 region has 14 residues. The CDR3: CASRPPGQGETQYF. The CDR3 nucleotides are TGTGCCAGCAGACCACCAGGACAGGGAGAGACCCAGTACTTC.

This clonotype was picked up a small number of times. This sequence joins TRBV27 and TRBJ1-1; perhaps TRBD1 as D (5 bases). Germline values: CDR1 MNHEY, CDR2 SMNVEV (reference sequence). The CDR3 sequence is 14 residues long. V lost 4 bases, J lost 5 bases, and 14 bases lay in between. CDR3 sequence (DNA): TGTGCCAGCAGTTCCCCCGGGACCTATACTGAAGCTTTCTTT. Translated, it gives CASSSPGTYTEAFF.

The V and J genes are TRBV3-1 and TRBJ2-1, with D tentatively TRBD1 (6 bases). Germline V lookup: CDR1 LGHDT, CDR2 YNNKEL (reference sequence). V shed 4 bases and J shed 9 bases, with 10 bases lying between them. The CDR3 totals 12 residues. Here the CDR3 DNA reads TGTGCCAGCAGCCGAGGGGGTATTGAGCAGTTCTTC. As protein: CASSRGGIEQFF.

In its sample, this clonotype was seen once. A single base separates this from a much larger clone, so it may be a read error. The rearrangement joins TRBV7-6 to TRBJ2-3; TRBD2 aligns across 9 bases. This CDR3 comprises 16 residues. Germline CDR1 reads SGHVS; CDR2 reads FNYEAQ. The DNA for the CDR3 is TGTGCCAGCACCCTAGTAGCAGCGGGGGGCACAGATTCGCAGTATTTT. This encodes CASTLVAAGGTDSQYF. The variable domain in full, completed from reference TRBV7-6 and TRBJ2-3, reads GAGVSQSPRYKVTKRGQDVALRCDPISGHVSLYWYRQALGQGPEFLTYFNYEAQQDKSGLPNDRFSAERPEGSISTLTIQRTEQRDSAMYRCASTLVAAGGTDSQYFGPGTRLTVL.

The chain couples TRBV20-1 to TRBJ1-2, with 7 bases that match TRBD1. Germline V gives CDR1 DFQATT, CDR2 SNEGSKA (reference sequence). The CDR3 is 11 amino acids. Trimming at V came to 8 bases and at J to 6 bases, leaving 6 bases not matched to a gene. CDR3 in DNA: TGCAGTCCCGGGACAGCTAATGGCTACACCTTC. Encoded protein: CSPGTANGYTF.

This chain connects TRBV20-1 to TRBJ1-4; no clear D gene. V was trimmed by 3 bases and J by 3 bases, leaving 5 bases between them. Per germline, CDR1 DFQATT and CDR2 SNEGSKA (reference sequence). The CDR3 is 12 residues long. The CDR3 loop reads CSARRSNEKLFF. In nucleotides, the CDR3 is TGCAGTGCTAGGAGGTCTAATGAAAAACTGTTTTTT.

This sequence joins TRBV4-3 and TRBJ1-5; no firm D call. The CDR3 runs to 14 residues. The V and J ends lost 8 bases and 7 bases respectively, with 18 bases between them. Germline V gene data show CDR1 as LGHNA and CDR2 as YSLEER. The CDR3 loop reads CASRRLGGLQPQHF. In DNA form, the CDR3 reads TGCGCCAGCCGCCGACTGGGAGGGTTGCAGCCCCAGCATTTT.